Sequencing of this TCR beta chain was carried out in a study of blood T cell repertoires in COVID-19. Germline-derived CDR1 and CDR2 are MNHEY and SMNVEV (reference sequence). This CDR3 spans 16 amino acids. V lost 0 bases, J lost 0 bases, and 10 bases lay in between. Original processing methods: Cell counts per sample came from amplifying reference gene primers. Sequencing was performed with immunoSEQ multiplex PCR; in TCRdb, only in-frame clones are kept and a portion is missing. The DNA gave D and trimming, while V, J and clone size come from that table. The sample consists of over 200,000 clones, 80% to 95% of them appearing once.

Input material: peripheral blood. V usage is TRBV27 and J usage is TRBJ2-3; no firm D call. The receptor was isolated from a man aged 60 to 75 with COVID-19, enrolled during active disease. The CDR3: CASSLSVRTSTDTQYF. In DNA, the CDR3 is TGTGCCAGCAGTTTATCGGTGAGAACTAGCACAGATACGCAGTATTTT.